Presented here are 17 T cell receptor beta chains from one specimen sequenced in a study of cytomegalovirus exposure and HLA in healthy donors. The PCR made use of 60 Vbeta and 13 Jbeta primers. Profiled with immunoSEQ multiplex PCR; TCRdb holds only in-frame clones, not every one. Seen here are more than 150,000 clones, 84% observed once, and the top ten hold approximately 1.2%. The sequenced sample was PBMCs. The receptors originated from a girl aged 2 to 10 in good health and CMV-seropositive.

The chain couples TRBV5-4 to TRBJ2-5; 7 bases fit TRBD2. J was trimmed by 11 bases and V by 7 bases; bases with no gene match: 23. This CDR3 is 16 amino acids long. Germline-derived CDR1 and CDR2 are SGHNT and YYREEE (reference sequence). The CDR3 DNA sequence: TGTGCCAGCTCCTCATTTACCGGGACTGGGGGGAGGGAGCAGTACTTC. Amino acids: CASSSFTGTGGREQYF. The entire variable domain, with the rest obtained from reference TRBV5-4 and TRBJ2-5, is as follows: ETGVTQSPTHLIKTRGQQVTLRCSSQSGHNTVSWYQQALGQGPQFIFQYYREEENGRGNFPPRFSGLQFPNYSSELNVNALELDDSALYLCASSSFTGTGGREQYFGPGTRLLVL.

V gene TRBV5-1 combines with J gene TRBJ2-3, with 16 bases lining up with TRBD2. This CDR3 spans 19 amino acids. CDR1 is SGHRS and CDR2 is YFSETQ in the germline V gene. Trimming took 1 base from V and 2 from J; bases not matched to a gene: 7. CDR3 nucleotide sequence: TGCGCCAGCAGCTTGATGTTGGGACTAGCGGGGGGGCCCACAGATACGCAGTATTTT. Translation gives CASSLMLGLAGGPTDTQYF.

The rearrangement links TRBV4-2 to TRBJ2-7; D is unclear. Trimming left V 1 base short and J 2 bases short, with 12 bases between. Germline V gene data show CDR1 as LGHNA and CDR2 as YNFKEQ. This CDR3 spans 15 amino acids. The CDR3 sequence: CASSQGLTVAYEQYF. For the CDR3, the DNA is TGTGCCAGCAGCCAAGGGTTAACGGTAGCCTACGAGCAGTACTTC.

The chain couples TRBV6-1 to TRBJ1-2; D perhaps matches TRBD1 (6 bases). V lost 2 bases, J lost 7 bases, and 11 bases lay in between. Germline assignment: CDR1 MNHNS and CDR2 SASEGT. The CDR3 loop spans 13 amino acids. CDR3: CASSERGGSGYTF. DNA for the CDR3: TGTGCCAGCAGTGAAAGGGGGGGTAGTGGCTACACCTTC.

About this clone: Other DNA sequences of this sample code for an identical CDR3. The V call is TRBV11-1, the J call TRBJ1-1; D is perhaps TRBD1 (6 bases). The CDR3 runs to 17 residues. V was trimmed by 2 bases and J by 0 bases, leaving 16 bases between them. CDR1 SGHAT and CDR2 FQDESV come from the germline V gene (reference sequence). CDR3 in amino acids: CASSLPGQGIMNTEAFF. DNA for the CDR3: TGTGCCAGCAGCTTACCGGGACAAGGAATCATGAACACTGAAGCTTTCTTT.

V is TRBV6-1 and J is TRBJ2-6, with D possibly matching TRBD1 (6 bases). V was pared by 6 bases and J by 2 bases, with 8 bases between. The CDR3 length is 14 residues. Germline CDR1 is MNHNS and CDR2 is SASEGT. This CDR3 is CASRQGAGANVLTF. The DNA of the CDR3 is TGTGCCAGCAGACAGGGTGCTGGGGCCAACGTCCTGACTTTC.

The chain links TRBV6-5 to TRBJ1-1; D is possibly TRBD1 (5 bases). The germline gives CDR1 MNHEY, CDR2 SVGAGI. Trimming removed 2 bases at V and 5 bases at J, with 15 bases between. The CDR3 is 15 amino acids. The CDR3, as DNA: TGTGCCAGCAGTTACACCGGAGACAGAAAAACTGAAGCTTTCTTT. Protein product: CASSYTGDRKTEAFF.

A single count supports this clone. The V and J genes are TRBV5-1 and TRBJ2-1, with D possibly TRBD2 on 6 matching bases. The CDR3 has 15 residues. Germline loops: CDR1 SGHRS, CDR2 YFSETQ. The V end was cut by 4 bases, the J end by 6 bases, with 17 bases between. CDR3 sequence: CASSLERGLLNEQFF. CDR3 coding DNA: TGCGCCAGCAGCCTCGAACGTGGACTACTCAATGAGCAGTTCTTC.

Turning to this clone: Other DNA sequences in the same sample also yield this CDR3. This rearrangement joins TRBV5-1 to TRBJ2-5; D not resolved. This CDR3 region has 13 residues. Germline V gene lookup returns CDR1 SGHRS and CDR2 YFSETQ. V dropped 0 bases and J dropped 2 bases, with 5 bases sitting between them. DNA of the CDR3: TGCGCCAGCAGCTTGGGTACACAAGAGACCCAGTACTTC. It encodes CASSLGTQETQYF.

The CDR3 loop reads CASRQGVAGNTIYF. The CDR3 region has the DNA TGTGCCAGCCGACAGGGTGTCGCTGGAAACACCATATATTTT. This chain uses TRBV19 with TRBJ1-3, with 7 nucleotides matching TRBD1. The V gene's germline CDR1 is LNHDA and CDR2 SQIVND (reference sequence). Germline trimming cut 9 bases from V and 2 bases from J; bases unmatched to any gene: 7. This CDR3 is built from 14 residues.

The chain uses TRBV5-1 and TRBJ2-7; 8 bases fit TRBD1. The CDR3 runs 15 residues. The V and J ends lost 6 bases and 4 bases, in that order; junction bases with no gene match: 12. Germline-derived CDR1 and CDR2 are SGHRS and YFSETQ. The CDR3 spells CASTPNDRGYYEQYF. The CDR3 DNA reads as TGCGCCAGCACCCCAAACGACAGGGGTTATTACGAGCAGTACTTC.

The rearrangement links TRBV19 to TRBJ1-1; unclear D gene. CDR3 length equals 14 residues. Trimming left V 2 bases short and J 0 bases short, with 7 bases between. In germline, CDR1 is LNHDA, CDR2 SQIVND (reference sequence). The CDR3 region is CASSIKLMNTEAFF. DNA for the CDR3: TGTGCCAGTAGTATAAAGCTAATGAACACTGAAGCTTTCTTT. Full variable domain (missing parts from reference TRBV19 and TRBJ1-1): DGGITQSPKYLFRKEGQNVTLSCEQNLNHDAMYWYRQDPGQGLRLIYYSQIVNDFQKGDIAEGYSVSREKKESFPLTVTSAQKNPTAFYLCASSIKLMNTEAFFGQGTRLTVV.

Only one count was recorded for this clone. The rearrangement joins TRBV4-1 to TRBJ1-2, with 7 bases fitting TRBD1. The V and J ends lost 1 base and 5 bases, in that order; junction bases with no gene match: 7. Germline V gives CDR1 MGHRA, CDR2 YSYEKL. The CDR3 is made up of 15 amino acids. CDR3: CASSQAARGLYGYTF. CDR3 coding DNA: TGCGCCAGCAGCCAAGCCGCCAGGGGGTTGTATGGCTACACCTTC.

The chain has TRBV4-1 and TRBJ2-7; weak D call: TRBD2 (6 bases). V was trimmed by 0 bases and J by 6 bases, leaving 12 bases between them. There are 14 residues in the CDR3. Germline CDR1 is MGHRA and CDR2 is YSYEKL. The CDR3 is CASSQDPREAEQYF. In DNA, the CDR3 is TGCGCCAGCAGCCAAGATCCTAGGGAGGCCGAGCAGTACTTC.

CDR3 protein: CASSLTGGRVETQYF. Here the CDR3 DNA reads TGCGCCAGCAGCTTGACGGGCGGGAGGGTAGAGACCCAGTACTTC. The J gene is TRBJ2-5, the V gene TRBV5-1; 9 nucleotides agree with TRBD2. This CDR3 is built from 15 residues. V shed 1 base and J 4 bases; nucleotides not matched to a gene: 5. The germline CDR1 and CDR2 sequences are SGHRS and YFSETQ.

The chain uses TRBV30 and TRBJ2-5; TRBD2 might be the D (6 bases). This CDR3 has 16 residues. CDR1 is GTSNPN, CDR2 SVGIG, per germline (reference sequence). V gave up 5 bases and J gave up 0 bases, with 19 bases separating them. CDR3 DNA sequence: TGTGCCTGGGTGGCCCGGGGGTATACGTACCAAGAGACCCAGTACTTC. This sequence encodes CAWVARGYTYQETQYF.

V and J are TRBV28 and TRBJ1-3; perhaps TRBD1 as D (5 bases). Trimming shortened V by 3 bases and J by 2 bases, and 14 bases separated the two germline ends. Germline V gene data show CDR1 as MDHEN and CDR2 as SYDVKM. The CDR3 runs 16 residues. For the CDR3, the DNA is TGTGCCAGCAGTTTTCTGGGTGGGGGGGCTGGAAACACCATATATTTT. Its protein is CASSFLGGGAGNTIYF.